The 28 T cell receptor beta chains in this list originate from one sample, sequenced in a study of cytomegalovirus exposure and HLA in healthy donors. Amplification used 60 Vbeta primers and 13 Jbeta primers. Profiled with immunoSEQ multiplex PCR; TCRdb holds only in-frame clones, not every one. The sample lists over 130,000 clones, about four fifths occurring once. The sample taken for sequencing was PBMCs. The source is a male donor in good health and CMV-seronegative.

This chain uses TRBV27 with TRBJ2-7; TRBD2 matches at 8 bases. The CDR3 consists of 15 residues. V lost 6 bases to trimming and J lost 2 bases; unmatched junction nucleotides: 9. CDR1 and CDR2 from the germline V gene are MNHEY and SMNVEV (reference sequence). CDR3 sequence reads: CASSPDGTRTYEQYF. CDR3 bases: TGTGCCAGCAGCCCGGATGGGACTAGGACCTACGAGCAGTACTTC.

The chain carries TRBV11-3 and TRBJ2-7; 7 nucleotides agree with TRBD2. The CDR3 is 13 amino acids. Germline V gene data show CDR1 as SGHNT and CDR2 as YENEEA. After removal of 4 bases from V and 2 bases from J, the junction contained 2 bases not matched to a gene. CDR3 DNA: TGTGCCAGCAGCTCTGGGGGGGCCTACGAGCAGTACTTC. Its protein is CASSSGGAYEQYF. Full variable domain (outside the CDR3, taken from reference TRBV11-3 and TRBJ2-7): EAGVVQSPRYKIIEKKQPVAFWCNPISGHNTLYWYLQNLGQGPELLIRYENEEAVDDSQLPKDRFSAERLKGVDSTLKIQPAELGDSAVYLCASSSGGAYEQYFGPGTRLTVT.

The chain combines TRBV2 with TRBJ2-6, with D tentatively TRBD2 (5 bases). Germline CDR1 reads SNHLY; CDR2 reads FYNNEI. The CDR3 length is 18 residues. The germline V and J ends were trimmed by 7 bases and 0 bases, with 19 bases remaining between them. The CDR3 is CASTQDYRPNSGANVLTF. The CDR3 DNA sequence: TGTGCCAGCACCCAAGACTACCGCCCCAACTCTGGGGCCAACGTCCTGACTTTC.

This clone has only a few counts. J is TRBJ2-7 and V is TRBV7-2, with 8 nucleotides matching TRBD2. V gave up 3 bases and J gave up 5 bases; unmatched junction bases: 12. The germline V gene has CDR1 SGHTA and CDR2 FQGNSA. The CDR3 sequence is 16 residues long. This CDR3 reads CASSLGPQRESHEQYF. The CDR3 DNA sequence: TGTGCCAGCAGCTTGGGCCCCCAGCGGGAGTCCCACGAGCAGTACTTC.

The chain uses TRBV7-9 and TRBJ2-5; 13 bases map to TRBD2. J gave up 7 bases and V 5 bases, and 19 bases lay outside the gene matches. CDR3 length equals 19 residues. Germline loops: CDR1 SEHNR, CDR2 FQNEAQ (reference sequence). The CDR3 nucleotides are TGTGCCAGCAGCGTTACGACCCCGACTAGCGGGAGGCCCTCTGCGACCCAGTACTTC. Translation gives CASSVTTPTSGRPSATQYF.

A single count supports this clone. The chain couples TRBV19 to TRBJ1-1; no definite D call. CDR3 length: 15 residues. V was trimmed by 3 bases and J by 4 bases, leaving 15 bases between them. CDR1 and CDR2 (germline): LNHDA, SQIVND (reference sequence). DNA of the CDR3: TGTGCCAGTAGTATTGAGTCATCCCGGGGCACTGAAGCTTTCTTT. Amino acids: CASSIESSRGTEAFF.

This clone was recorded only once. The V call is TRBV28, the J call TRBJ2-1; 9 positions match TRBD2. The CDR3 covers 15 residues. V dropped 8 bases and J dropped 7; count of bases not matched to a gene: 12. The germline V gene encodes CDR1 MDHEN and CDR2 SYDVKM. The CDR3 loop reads CASHLRGTSWNEQFF. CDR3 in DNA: TGTGCCAGCCACTTAAGGGGGACTAGCTGGAATGAGCAGTTCTTC.

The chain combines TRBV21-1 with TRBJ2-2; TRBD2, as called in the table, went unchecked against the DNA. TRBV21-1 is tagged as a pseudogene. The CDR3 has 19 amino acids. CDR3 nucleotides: TGTGCCAGCAGCAAAGTGAAGGCGCGGCTAGCGGTGAACACCGGGGAGCTGTTTTTT. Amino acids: CASSKVKARLAVNTGELFF.

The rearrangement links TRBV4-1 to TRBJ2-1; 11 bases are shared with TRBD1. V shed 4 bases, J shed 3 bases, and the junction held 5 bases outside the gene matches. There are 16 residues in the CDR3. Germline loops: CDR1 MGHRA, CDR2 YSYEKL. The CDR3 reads CASSPGQGAGYNEQFF. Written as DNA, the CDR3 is TGCGCCAGCAGCCCAGGACAGGGGGCCGGCTACAATGAGCAGTTCTTC.

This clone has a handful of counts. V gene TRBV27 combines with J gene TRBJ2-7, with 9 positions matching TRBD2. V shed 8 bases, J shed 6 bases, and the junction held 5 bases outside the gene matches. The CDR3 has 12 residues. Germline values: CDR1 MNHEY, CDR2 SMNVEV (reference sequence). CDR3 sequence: CASGLAGREQYF. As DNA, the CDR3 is TGTGCCAGCGGCCTAGCGGGACGCGAGCAGTACTTC.

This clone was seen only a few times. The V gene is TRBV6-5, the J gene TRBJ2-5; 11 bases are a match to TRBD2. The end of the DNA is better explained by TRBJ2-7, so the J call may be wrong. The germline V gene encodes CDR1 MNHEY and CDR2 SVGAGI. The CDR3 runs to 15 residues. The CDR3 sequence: CASSYSGTSGYEQYF. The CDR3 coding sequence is TGTGCCAGCAGTTACTCAGGGACTAGCGGCTACGAGCAGTACTTC.

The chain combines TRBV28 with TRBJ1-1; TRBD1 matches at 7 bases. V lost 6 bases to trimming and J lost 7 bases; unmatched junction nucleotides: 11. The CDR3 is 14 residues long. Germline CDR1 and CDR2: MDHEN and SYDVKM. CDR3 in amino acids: CASSPRGQVGEAFF. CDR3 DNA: TGTGCCAGCAGCCCTAGGGGGCAGGTGGGTGAAGCTTTCTTT. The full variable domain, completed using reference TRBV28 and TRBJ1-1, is DVKVTQSSRYLVKRTGEKVFLECVQDMDHENMFWYRQDPGLGLRLIYFSYDVKMKEKGDIPEGYSVSREKKERFSLILESASTNQTSMYLCASSPRGQVGEAFFGQGTRLTVV.

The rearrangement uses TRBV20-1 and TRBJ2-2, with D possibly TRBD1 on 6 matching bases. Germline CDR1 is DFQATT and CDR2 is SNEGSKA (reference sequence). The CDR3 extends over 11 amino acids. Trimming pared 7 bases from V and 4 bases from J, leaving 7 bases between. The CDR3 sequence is CSVRGTGELFF. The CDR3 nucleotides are TGCAGTGTCAGGGGCACCGGGGAGCTGTTTTTT.

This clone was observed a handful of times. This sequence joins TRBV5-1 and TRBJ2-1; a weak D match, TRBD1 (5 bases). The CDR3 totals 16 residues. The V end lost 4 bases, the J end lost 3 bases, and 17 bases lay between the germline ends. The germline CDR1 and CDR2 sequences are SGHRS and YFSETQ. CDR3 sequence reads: CASSPQDRIIYNEQFF. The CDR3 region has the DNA TGCGCCAGCAGCCCTCAAGACAGAATAATCTACAATGAGCAGTTCTTC.

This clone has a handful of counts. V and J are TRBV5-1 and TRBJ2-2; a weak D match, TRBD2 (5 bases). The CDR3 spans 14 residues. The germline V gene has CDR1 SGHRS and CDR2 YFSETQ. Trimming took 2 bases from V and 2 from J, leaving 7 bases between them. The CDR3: CASSLEGNTGELFF. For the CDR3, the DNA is TGCGCCAGCAGCTTAGAGGGAAACACCGGGGAGCTGTTTTTT.

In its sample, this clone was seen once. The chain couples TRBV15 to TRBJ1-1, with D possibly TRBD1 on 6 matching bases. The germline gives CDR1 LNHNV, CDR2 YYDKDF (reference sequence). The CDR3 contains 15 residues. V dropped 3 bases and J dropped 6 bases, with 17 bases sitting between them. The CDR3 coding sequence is TGTGCCACCAGCAGTCAGAGGGGGGGTGTCTCTGAAGCTTTCTTT. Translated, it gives CATSSQRGGVSEAFF.

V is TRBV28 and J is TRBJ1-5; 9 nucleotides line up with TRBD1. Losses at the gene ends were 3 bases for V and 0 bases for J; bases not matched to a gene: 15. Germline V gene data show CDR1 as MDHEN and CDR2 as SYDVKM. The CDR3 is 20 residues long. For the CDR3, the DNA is TGTGCCAGCAGTTTGGGGGTTGGCGGGACAGGGCCCTATAGCAATCAGCCCCAGCATTTT. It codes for CASSLGVGGTGPYSNQPQHF.

CDR3 sequence reads: CASSLRGRAYEQYF. As DNA, the CDR3 is TGCGCCAGCAGCTTGAGGGGCAGGGCCTACGAGCAGTACTTC. The rearrangement uses TRBV5-1 and TRBJ2-7; perhaps TRBD1 as D (5 bases). The CDR3 spans 14 residues. With 1 base removed from V and 2 bases from J, the gap between germline ends came to 10 bases. The V gene's germline CDR1 is SGHRS and CDR2 YFSETQ.

CDR3: CASGSGSTTYEQYF. In nucleotides, the CDR3 is TGTGCCAGCGGCTCAGGCTCCACAACCTACGAGCAGTACTTC. The chain is built from TRBV28 and TRBJ2-7; D uncertain. CDR1 is MDHEN, CDR2 SYDVKM, per germline. Trimming pared 8 bases from V and 2 bases from J, leaving 16 bases between. The CDR3 contains 14 residues. The variable domain in full, completed from reference TRBV28 and TRBJ2-7, reads DVKVTQSSRYLVKRTGEKVFLECVQDMDHENMFWYRQDPGLGLRLIYFSYDVKMKEKGDIPEGYSVSREKKERFSLILESASTNQTSMYLCASGSGSTTYEQYFGPGTRLTVT.

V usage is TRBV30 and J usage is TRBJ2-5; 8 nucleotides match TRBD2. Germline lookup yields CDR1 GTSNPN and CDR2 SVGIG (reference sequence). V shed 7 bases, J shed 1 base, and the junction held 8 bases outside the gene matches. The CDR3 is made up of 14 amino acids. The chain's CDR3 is CAYTSGLIQETQYF. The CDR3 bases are TGTGCCTACACTAGCGGACTAATCCAAGAGACCCAGTACTTC.

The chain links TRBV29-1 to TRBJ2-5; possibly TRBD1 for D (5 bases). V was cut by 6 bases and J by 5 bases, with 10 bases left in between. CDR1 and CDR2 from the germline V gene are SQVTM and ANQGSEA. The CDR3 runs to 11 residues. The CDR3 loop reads CSVQGKETQYF. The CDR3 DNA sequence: TGCAGCGTGCAGGGCAAGGAGACCCAGTACTTC. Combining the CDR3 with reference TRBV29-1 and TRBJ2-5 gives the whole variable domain SAVISQKPSRDICQRGTSLTIQCQVDSQVTMMFWYRQQPGQSLTLIATANQGSEATYESGFVIDKFPISRPNLTFSTLTVSNMSPEDSSIYLCSVQGKETQYFGPGTRLLVL.

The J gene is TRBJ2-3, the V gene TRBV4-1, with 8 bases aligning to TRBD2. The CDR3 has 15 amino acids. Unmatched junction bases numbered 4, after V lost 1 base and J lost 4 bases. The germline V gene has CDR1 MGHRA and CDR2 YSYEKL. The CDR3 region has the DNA TGCGCCAGCAGCCAAGTCGGGACTAGTGCAGATACGCAGTATTTT. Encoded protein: CASSQVGTSADTQYF.

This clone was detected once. CDR3: CAISGTSAQGRKIYEQFF. For the CDR3, the DNA is TGTGCCATCAGTGGGACCTCGGCACAGGGGCGGAAAATCTATGAGCAGTTCTTC. The chain has TRBV10-3 and TRBJ2-1; 7 bases align to TRBD1. The junction had 20 bases not matched to a gene; V was cut back by 4 bases and J by 8 bases. CDR1 is ENHRY, CDR2 SYGVKD, per germline. The CDR3 is 18 amino acids.

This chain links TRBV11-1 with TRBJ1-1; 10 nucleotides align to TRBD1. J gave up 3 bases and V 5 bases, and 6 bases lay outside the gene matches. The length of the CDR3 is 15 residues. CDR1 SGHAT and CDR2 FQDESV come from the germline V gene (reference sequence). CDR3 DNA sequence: TGTGCCAGCAGCCCGGACAGGGGGTCATACACTGAAGCTTTCTTT. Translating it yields CASSPDRGSYTEAFF.

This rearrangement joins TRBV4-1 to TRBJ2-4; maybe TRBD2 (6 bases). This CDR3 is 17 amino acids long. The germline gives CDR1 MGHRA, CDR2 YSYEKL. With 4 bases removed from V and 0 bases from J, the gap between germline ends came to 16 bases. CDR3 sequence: CASSRTAGPLAKNIQYF. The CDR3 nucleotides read TGCGCCAGCAGCCGTACCGCGGGGCCCTTAGCCAAAAACATTCAGTACTTC.

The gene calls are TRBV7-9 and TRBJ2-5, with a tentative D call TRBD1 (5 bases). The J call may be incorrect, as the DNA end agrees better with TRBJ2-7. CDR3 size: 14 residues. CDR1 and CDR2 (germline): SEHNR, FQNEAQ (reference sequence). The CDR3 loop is CASSHVDSSYEQYF. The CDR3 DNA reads TGTGCCAGCAGCCACGTTGACAGTTCCTACGAGCAGTACTTC.

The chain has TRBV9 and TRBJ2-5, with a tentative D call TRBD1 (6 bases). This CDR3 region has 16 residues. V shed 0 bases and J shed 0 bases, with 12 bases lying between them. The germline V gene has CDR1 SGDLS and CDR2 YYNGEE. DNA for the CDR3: TGTGCCAGCAGCGTAGGGGGTAGGGGGTACCAAGAGACCCAGTACTTC. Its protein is CASSVGGRGYQETQYF.

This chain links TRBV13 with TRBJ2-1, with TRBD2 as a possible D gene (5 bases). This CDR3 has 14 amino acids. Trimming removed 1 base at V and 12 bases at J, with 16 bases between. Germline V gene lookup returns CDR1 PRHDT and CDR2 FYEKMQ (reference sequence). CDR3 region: CASSLAGPARGQFF. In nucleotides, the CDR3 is TGTGCCAGCAGCTTAGCCGGACCGGCACGGGGGCAGTTCTTC.